This T cell receptor (beta chain) stems from a study of T cell responses to AZD1222 COVID-19 vaccine. Data came from immunoSEQ multiplex PCR; TCRdb stores just in-frame clones and leaves some out. The sample holds 130,000 or so clones, over 90% seen once. The CDR3 spans 13 residues. Germline lookup yields CDR1 KGHDR and CDR2 SFDVKD. Trimming pared 12 bases from V and 0 bases from J, leaving 11 bases between. Turning to this clone: Its antigen is unidentified.

The study's findings and limits: Spike-specific TCR depth and breadth grew after two AZD1222 doses. Repertoire collection took place solely once the T cell response had peaked. Unmutated variant regions are reportedly targeted by nearly half of spike-specific TCRs.

The V gene is TRBV24-1, the J gene TRBJ2-1, with no clear D. The source was peripheral blood, collected on day 0 of AZD1222 vaccination. The receptor's source is an adult in good health. In DNA form, the CDR3 reads TGTGCCCCCTCACTCAACTCCTACAATGAGCAGTTCTTC. This codes for CAPSLNSYNEQFF.